Each of the 17 T cell receptor beta chains below was sequenced from the same sample in a study of CD8 T cells in ankylosing spondylitis. Via MiXCR, TCRdb re-called the 5' RACE reads, giving one row per CDR3 protein. Seen here are 200,000 to 300,000 distinct CDR3 sequences, over 8.5% observed once, and the top ten hold about 6.8%. The sequencing sample was made of blood, either unsorted or a sorted T cell fraction (not recorded which). Every receptor here comes from a male donor with ankylosing spondylitis or in good health (not recorded which).

The chain uses TRBV14 and TRBJ2-1; D is possibly TRBD1 or TRBD2 (5 bases each). There are 15 residues in the CDR3. Trimming pared 2 bases from V and 2 bases from J, leaving 10 bases between. The germline V gene encodes CDR1 SGHDN and CDR2 FVKESK. DNA for the CDR3: TGTGCCAGCAGCCAATGGGGGAGTCCCTACAATGAGCAGTTCTTC. Translation: CASSQWGSPYNEQFF.

This clonotype was recorded at least ten times. V usage is TRBV25-1 and J usage is TRBJ2-7, with D possibly TRBD2 on 5 matching bases. This CDR3 is built from 19 residues. The germline CDR1 and CDR2 sequences are MGHDK and SYGVNS. Trimming took off 7 bases at V and 2 bases at J, with 30 bases between the two ends. In DNA form, the CDR3 reads TGTGCCAGCAACGGCAGAAACACCTTGGGCGGAGGTCCTCCCTACGAGCAGTACTTC. It specifies CASNGRNTLGGGPPYEQYF.

At least ten counts were recorded for this clonotype. This rearrangement joins TRBV5-1 to TRBJ2-3; D remains unclear. This CDR3 contains 16 residues. In germline, CDR1 is SGHRS, CDR2 YFSETQ. V lost 2 bases to trimming and J lost 2 bases, with 15 bases between them. CDR3 sequence reads: CASSFAANTDTDTQYF. CDR3 DNA sequence: TGCGCCAGCAGCTTCGCCGCTAACACCGACACAGATACGCAGTATTTT.

The chain carries TRBV29-1 and TRBJ2-6, with D possibly being TRBD1 (6 bases). Looked up from germline, CDR1 is SQVTM and CDR2 is ANQGSEA. V was shortened by 4 bases and J by 2 bases, with 9 bases between the two germline ends. CDR3 length equals 14 residues. CDR3 nucleotide sequence: TGCAGCGTTGGGACAGCCACTGGGGCCAACGTCCTGACTTTC. The encoded protein is CSVGTATGANVLTF.

This clonotype was seen a few times. This chain uses TRBV5-1 with TRBJ2-3, with TRBD2 matching 7 bases. This CDR3 spans 16 amino acids. CDR1 SGHRS and CDR2 YFSETQ come from the germline V gene. Unmatched junction bases numbered 7, after V lost 1 base and J lost 2 bases. CDR3: CASSLMSGGVTDTQYF. CDR3 DNA sequence: TGCGCCAGCAGCTTGATGTCGGGAGGCGTCACAGATACGCAGTATTTT.

This clonotype was observed at least ten times. The chain links TRBV5-1 to TRBJ2-1; 9 nucleotides align to TRBD1. The length of the CDR3 is 15 residues. Germline V gene data show CDR1 as SGHRS and CDR2 as YFSETQ. With 4 bases clipped from V and 7 bases from J, the junction kept 9 bases outside the gene matches. CDR3 bases: TGCGCCAGCAGCCCTGGGACAGGGTTTTCAAATGAGCAGTTCTTC. Encoded protein: CASSPGTGFSNEQFF.

The table lists this clonotype with many counts. The chain employs TRBV6-5 and TRBJ2-3, with 8 bases lining up with TRBD2. Germline lookup yields CDR1 MNHEY and CDR2 SVGAGI. This CDR3 is built from 14 residues. Unmatched junction bases numbered 3, after V lost 3 bases and J lost 4 bases. CDR3 residues: CASSYSGVADTQYF. The CDR3 nucleotides read TGTGCCAGCAGTTATAGCGGGGTGGCAGATACGCAGTATTTT.

This clonotype came up a few times. The chain has TRBV7-9 and TRBJ2-2, with 13 bases aligning to TRBD2. Germline V gene lookup returns CDR1 SEHNR and CDR2 FQNEAQ (reference sequence). The CDR3 loop spans 15 amino acids. Trimming took 5 bases from V and 6 from J; bases not matched to a gene: 3. The CDR3 sequence: CASSRTSGSPGELFF. The CDR3 DNA reads as TGTGCCAGCAGCCGGACTAGCGGGAGCCCCGGGGAGCTGTTTTTT.

This clonotype was detected ten times or more. The chain has TRBV20-1 and TRBJ2-2; D is tentatively TRBD1 or TRBD2 (7 bases each). Germline V lookup: CDR1 DFQATT, CDR2 SNEGSKA (reference sequence). CDR3 size: 14 residues. Trimming shortened V by 5 bases and J by 6 bases, and 16 bases separated the two germline ends. The CDR3 bases are TGCAGTGCTGGGGGGGACAGTAGGTCCGGGGAGCTGTTTTTT. It is translated as CSAGGDSRSGELFF.

This clonotype was observed at least ten times. CDR3 sequence (DNA): TGTGCCAGCAGCAGGGACAGGGGGCCCTACAATGAGCAGTTCTTC. The encoded protein is CASSRDRGPYNEQFF. This chain uses TRBV7-2 with TRBJ2-1; TRBD1 matches 12 bases. Per the germline V gene, CDR1 is SGHTA and CDR2 is FQGNSA. With 5 bases clipped from V and 2 bases from J, the junction kept 1 base outside the gene matches. The CDR3 extends over 15 amino acids.

This clonotype was recorded at least ten times. The gene calls are TRBV5-1 and TRBJ1-6; 11 bases are shared with TRBD1. Germline CDR1 is SGHRS and CDR2 is YFSETQ. CDR3 size: 15 residues. J gave up 8 bases and V 4 bases, and 5 bases lay outside the gene matches. This CDR3 is CASSQQGQGDSPLHF. CDR3 nucleotides: TGCGCCAGCAGCCAGCAGGGACAGGGGGATTCACCCCTCCACTTT. Combining the CDR3 with reference TRBV5-1 and TRBJ1-6 gives the whole variable domain KAGVTQTPRYLIKTRGQQVTLSCSPISGHRSVSWYQQTPGQGLQFLFEYFSETQRNKGNFPGRFSGRQFSNSRSEMNVSTLELGDSALYLCASSQQGQGDSPLHFGNGTRLTVT.

The V call is TRBV20-1, the J call TRBJ2-7; D could derive from TRBD1 or TRBD2 (6 bases each). Germline CDR1 DFQATT, CDR2 SNEGSKA (reference sequence). The CDR3 loop spans 16 amino acids. The germline V and J ends were trimmed by 4 bases and 3 bases, with 22 bases remaining between them. The CDR3 nucleotides read TGCAGTGCTATCTTGGGGGGACGGGACATATTCTACGAGCAGTACTTC. It encodes CSAILGGRDIFYEQYF.

Ten or more counts support this clonotype. This chain uses TRBV5-1 with TRBJ2-1; TRBD2 matches at 10 bases. V lost 2 bases, J lost 0 bases, and 2 bases stayed unmatched. The germline gives CDR1 SGHRS, CDR2 YFSETQ. This CDR3 is built from 16 residues. CDR3 protein: CASSFRLAGSYNEQFF. In DNA form, the CDR3 reads TGCGCCAGCAGCTTCCGACTAGCGGGCTCCTACAATGAGCAGTTCTTC.

This clonotype was detected ten times or more. This CDR3 reads CASSDNYRGHEQFF. CDR3 nucleotides: TGTGCCAGCAGCGACAATTACAGGGGCCATGAGCAGTTCTTC. This sequence joins TRBV7-9 and TRBJ2-1, with 7 positions matching TRBD1. Germline V gene sequence: CDR1 SEHNR, CDR2 FQNEAQ (reference sequence). V shed 5 bases and J 8 bases; nucleotides not matched to a gene: 9. The length of the CDR3 is 14 residues.

J is TRBJ2-3 and V is TRBV12-3 or TRBV12-4; 7 bases line up with TRBD2. V dropped 6 bases and J dropped 8; count of bases not matched to a gene: 8. There are 13 residues in the CDR3. CDR3 DNA: TGTGCCAGCAGCGATAAAGCGGGGCTTACGCAGTATTTT. Translation: CASSDKAGLTQYF.

In its sample, this clonotype was seen many times. The rearrangement links TRBV12-3 or TRBV12-4 to TRBJ2-1; 8 bases fit TRBD1. J lost 10 bases, V lost 4 bases, and 9 bases had no gene match. This CDR3 is built from 14 residues. The CDR3 reads CASSSASGGAEQFF. The CDR3 nucleotides are TGTGCCAGCAGTTCGGCCTCAGGGGGCGCGGAGCAGTTCTTC.

This clonotype was detected a few times. This rearrangement joins TRBV27 to TRBJ2-3, with D tentatively TRBD1 (6 bases). From germline, CDR1 is MNHEY and CDR2 SMNVEV (reference sequence). The CDR3 sequence is 15 residues long. Between the trimmed V and J ends, which lost 4 bases and 2 bases, there was a span of 13 bases. CDR3 sequence (DNA): TGTGCCAGCAGTTGGGCGACAGGTCACACAGATACGCAGTATTTT. It translates to CASSWATGHTDTQYF.